The 17 T cell receptor beta chains below were found in one sample sequenced in a study of radiation and T cells in renal cell carcinoma. The time point: baseline pretreatment blood. Treatment noted: 15 Gy SBRT to primary tumor, nephrectomy 4 weeks later. Produced via immunoSEQ multiplex PCR; TCRdb's table is partial and in-frame only. The table records 20,000 to 25,000 clones, about 80% of them present only once. The sequenced sample was blood, obtained from a patient whose treatment included radiotherapy and nephrectomy. The source is a man aged 60-69 years with renal cell carcinoma.

The chain is built from TRBV7-6 and TRBJ2-5; TRBD1 might be the D (5 bases). Germline loops: CDR1 SGHVS, CDR2 FNYEAQ. V was shortened by 5 bases and J by 4 bases, with 11 bases between the two germline ends. The CDR3 loop spans 13 amino acids. The CDR3 DNA reads TGTGCCAGCAGCCCGCAGGGTAGAGAGACCCAGTACTTC. As protein: CASSPQGRETQYF. Full variable domain (rest looked up from reference TRBV7-6 and TRBJ2-5): GAGVSQSPRYKVTKRGQDVALRCDPISGHVSLYWYRQALGQGPEFLTYFNYEAQQDKSGLPNDRFSAERPEGSISTLTIQRTEQRDSAMYRCASSPQGRETQYFGPGTRLLVL.

In this sample, this clone turned up once. V gene TRBV4-3 combines with J gene TRBJ2-3; no definite D call. The germline V and J ends were trimmed by 0 bases and 7 bases, with 11 bases remaining between them. The germline CDR1 and CDR2 sequences are LGHNA and YSLEER. CDR3 length: 14 residues. CDR3 DNA: TGCGCCAGCAGCCAAGAGGCGGCGATGAATACGCAGTATTTT. Translated, it gives CASSQEAAMNTQYF.

The gene calls are TRBV18 and TRBJ2-7; tentative D call: TRBD1 (6 bases). V shed 3 bases and J shed 4 bases, with 16 bases lying between them. The CDR3 is made up of 15 amino acids. CDR1 and CDR2 (germline): KGHSH, LQKENI. As DNA, the CDR3 is TGTGCCAGCTCACCTGGACAGTTGGTCGCGTACGAGCAGTACTTC. Translation: CASSPGQLVAYEQYF.

This chain joins TRBV6-5 and TRBJ2-3, with 10 bases that match TRBD2. The CDR3 extends over 15 amino acids. V was pared by 5 bases and J by 6 bases, with 8 bases of the junction left unmatched. CDR1 is MNHEY, CDR2 SVGAGI, per germline. The chain's CDR3 is CASSRLAGEADTQYF. For the CDR3, the DNA is TGTGCCAGCAGTCGTCTAGCGGGAGAGGCGGATACGCAGTATTTT.

V usage is TRBV7-9 and J usage is TRBJ2-1; D remains ambiguous. The CDR3 spans 15 residues. The germline V gene has CDR1 SEHNR and CDR2 FQNEAQ (reference sequence). V was pared by 2 bases and J by 2 bases, with 10 bases between. The CDR3 protein is CASSLTVLPYNEQFF. The CDR3 DNA reads TGTGCCAGCAGCTTAACGGTTCTGCCCTACAATGAGCAGTTCTTC.

The chain carries TRBV6-5 and TRBJ1-1, with TRBD1 as a possible D gene (5 bases). V was pared by 2 bases and J by 4 bases, with 11 bases between. Germline lookup yields CDR1 MNHEY and CDR2 SVGAGI. CDR3 length: 14 amino acids. The CDR3 nucleotides read TGTGCCAGCAGTTACCGCCGGGGGACCACTGAAGCTTTCTTT. Protein product: CASSYRRGTTEAFF.

The rearrangement joins TRBV14 to TRBJ1-1, with D possibly being TRBD1 (6 bases). This CDR3 contains 13 residues. The germline V and J ends were trimmed by 4 bases and 3 bases, with 9 bases remaining between them. Germline values: CDR1 SGHDN, CDR2 FVKESK. CDR3 amino acids: CASSLYRDTEAFF. The CDR3 DNA is TGTGCCAGCAGCCTCTACAGGGACACTGAAGCTTTCTTT.

In DNA form, the CDR3 reads TGTGCCAGCTCACCGGCGTCGAAATCGAACACCGGGGAGCTGTTTTTT. Protein product: CASSPASKSNTGELFF. The genes are TRBV18 and TRBJ2-2, with no clear D. V was cut by 3 bases and J by 0 bases, with 11 bases left in between. The CDR3 sequence is 16 residues long. CDR1 is KGHSH, CDR2 LQKENI, per germline.

J is TRBJ2-2 and V is TRBV19; 9 bases align to TRBD1. The CDR3 is 17 residues long. V was clipped by 6 bases and J by 1 base; unmatched bases: 9. Germline V lookup: CDR1 LNHDA, CDR2 SQIVND (reference sequence). The CDR3 DNA sequence: TGTGCCAGTAGCCCTTCCGGGACAGGGAAGAACACCGGGGAGCTGTTTTTT. It is translated as CASSPSGTGKNTGELFF.

This sequence joins TRBV9 and TRBJ2-1, with TRBD2 identical over 13 bases. Trimming removed 3 bases from V and 6 bases from J; junction bases left unmatched: 6. This CDR3 contains 16 residues. Germline-derived CDR1 and CDR2 are SGDLS and YYNGEE. The DNA for the CDR3 is TGTGCCAGCAGCGGGAAAGGACTAGCGGGAGTCAATGAGCAGTTCTTC. This translates into CASSGKGLAGVNEQFF. The complete variable domain, with remaining parts taken from reference TRBV9 and TRBJ2-1, reads DSGVTQTPKHLITATGQRVTLRCSPRSGDLSVYWYQQSLDQGLQFLIQYYNGEERAKGNILERFSAQQFPDLHSELNLSSLELGDSALYFCASSGKGLAGVNEQFFGPGTRLTVL.

The rearrangement joins TRBV2 to TRBJ2-3; possibly TRBD2 for D (5 bases). Deletions cut 4 bases from V and 10 bases from J, with 12 bases between. This CDR3 region has 12 residues. The germline V gene encodes CDR1 SNHLY and CDR2 FYNNEI. This CDR3 is CASSAPGIAQYF. CDR3 nucleotide sequence: TGTGCCAGCAGTGCCCCCGGGATTGCGCAGTATTTT.

This clone came up once. DNA for the CDR3: TGCGCCAGCAGTCAGAGCGGTTCCTACGAGCAGTACTTC. Its protein product is CASSQSGSYEQYF. The V and J genes are TRBV23-1 and TRBJ2-7, with D perhaps TRBD2 (5 bases). TRBV23-1 is recorded as an ORF, its role being uncertain. V was pared by 3 bases and J by 1 base, with 7 bases between. The CDR3 runs 13 residues.

The chain joins TRBV5-1 to TRBJ2-3, with a weak D call TRBD1 (5 bases). The germline CDR1 and CDR2 sequences are SGHRS and YFSETQ. V dropped 0 bases and J dropped 0 bases, with 11 bases sitting between them. This CDR3 contains 16 residues. The CDR3 loop is CASSLAGQGSTDTQYF. The CDR3 nucleotides are TGCGCCAGCAGCTTGGCCGGTCAGGGTAGCACAGATACGCAGTATTTT.

CDR3 sequence reads: CASSSAPGGSYEQYF. DNA for the CDR3: TGTGCCAGCAGCTCGGCCCCCGGGGGGTCCTACGAGCAGTACTTC. The J gene is TRBJ2-5, the V gene TRBV7-2; 7 positions agree with TRBD2. The closer fit of TRBJ2-7 to the DNA end suggests the J call may be wrong. This CDR3 is built from 15 residues. Germline V CDR1 and CDR2: SGHTA, FQGNSA.

The chain recombines TRBV5-1 with TRBJ2-5; the D gene is possibly TRBD2 (6 bases). From germline, CDR1 is SGHRS and CDR2 YFSETQ. V lost 5 bases, J lost 1 base, and 9 bases lay in between. The CDR3 extends over 13 amino acids. The CDR3 reads CASSGEAQETQYF. The CDR3 DNA follows: TGCGCCAGCAGTGGGGAGGCCCAAGAGACCCAGTACTTC.

V and J are TRBV9 and TRBJ1-6; D perhaps matches TRBD1 (5 bases). The CDR3 totals 14 residues. The germline V gene has CDR1 SGDLS and CDR2 YYNGEE. V was clipped by 4 bases and J by 8 bases, with 13 bases between them. CDR3 DNA: TGTGCCAGCAGCCCACGGGCGACAGATTCACCCCTCCACTTT. This encodes CASSPRATDSPLHF.

On this clone itself: At one end, the junction sequence differs from germline, possibly due to a read error. The chain is built from TRBV7-2 and TRBJ2-4, with 14 positions matching TRBD2. The germline V gene encodes CDR1 SGHTA and CDR2 FQGNSA. This CDR3 spans 13 amino acids. CDR3 sequence (DNA): TGTGCCAGCAGCTTAGGGCCGGGACTAGCGGGAGACTTC. Translating it yields CASSLGPGLAGDF.